The T cell receptor (beta chain) under discussion was sequenced for a study of blood T cell repertoires in COVID-19. Study background: Material from acute and convalescent COVID-19 was sourced from the United States, Italy and Spain. T cells, B-cell-depleted T cells, or PBMCs supplied cDNA or gDNA.

J lost 7 bases, V lost 0 bases, and 8 bases had no gene match. This CDR3 comprises 16 residues. Germline CDR1 is LGHNA and CDR2 is YSLEER. Original handling: Nucleated cell counts were estimated from reference gene primer amplification. Measured with immunoSEQ multiplex PCR; TCRdb has only the in-frame clones, and not every one. That table furnishes V, J and clone size, whereas the DNA furnished D and trimming. Here the sample spans approximately 120,000 clones, roughly 80% being singletons. The rearrangement links TRBV4-3 to TRBJ2-7, with 11 bases that match TRBD2. This receptor was obtained from a human donor in a cohort sampled during active or convalescent COVID-19. Material: peripheral blood. CDR3 loop: CASSQDGLAGGREQYF. The CDR3 DNA is TGCGCCAGCAGCCAAGATGGTTTAGCGGGAGGGCGAGAGCAGTACTTC.